The clone carrying this T cell receptor (beta chain) was seen only a few times. Antigen unknown. An end of the junction differs from the germline gene, which may be a read error. The sample comes from a study of T-cell memory formation after mild COVID-19. Study-wide findings and caveats: Memory cells collected pre-infection included some clones that later responded, suggesting cross-reactive memory joined. Later expanders leaned CD4+, whereas day 15 to 85 contracting clones were balanced CD4/CD8.

5'RACE primed from the constant segment yielded TCR alpha and TCR beta cDNA libraries bearing sample barcodes and UMIs. TCRdb analysed the 5' RACE reads with MiXCR anew, one entry per CDR3 protein. Of fewer than 50,000 distinct CDR3 sequences in the sample, approximately 12% were seen once. The germline CDR1 and CDR2 sequences are MNHNY and SVGAGI (reference sequence). This CDR3 region has 11 residues. Input material: PBMCs or a T cell subset sorted from them (not recorded which). The chain joins TRBV6-6 to TRBJ1-4; D perhaps matches TRBD1 (6 bases). The clonotype comes from a man aged 18 to 35 who had mild COVID-19 (a few samples of this study predate the infection). Cell type and time point are not known. CDR3 amino acids: CASSYSGHPTF. As DNA, the CDR3 is TGTGCCAGCAGTTACTCGGGACACCCAACCTTT.